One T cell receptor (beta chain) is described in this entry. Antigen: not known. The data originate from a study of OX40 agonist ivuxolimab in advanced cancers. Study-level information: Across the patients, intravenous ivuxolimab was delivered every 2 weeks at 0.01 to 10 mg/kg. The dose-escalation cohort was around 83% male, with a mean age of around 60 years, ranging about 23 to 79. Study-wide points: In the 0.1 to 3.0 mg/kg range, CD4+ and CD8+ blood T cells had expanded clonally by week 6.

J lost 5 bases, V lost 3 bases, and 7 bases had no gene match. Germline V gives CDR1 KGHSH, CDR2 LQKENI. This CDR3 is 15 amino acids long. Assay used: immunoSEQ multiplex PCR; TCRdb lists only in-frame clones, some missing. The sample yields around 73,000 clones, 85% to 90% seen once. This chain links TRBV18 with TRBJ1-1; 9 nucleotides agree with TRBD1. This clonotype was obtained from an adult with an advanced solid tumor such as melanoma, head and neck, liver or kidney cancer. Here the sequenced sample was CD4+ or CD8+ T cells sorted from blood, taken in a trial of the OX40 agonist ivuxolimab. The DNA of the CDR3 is TGTGCCAGCTCACCCTGGACAGGGGTTAAGACTGAAGCTTTCTTT. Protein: CASSPWTGVKTEAFF.